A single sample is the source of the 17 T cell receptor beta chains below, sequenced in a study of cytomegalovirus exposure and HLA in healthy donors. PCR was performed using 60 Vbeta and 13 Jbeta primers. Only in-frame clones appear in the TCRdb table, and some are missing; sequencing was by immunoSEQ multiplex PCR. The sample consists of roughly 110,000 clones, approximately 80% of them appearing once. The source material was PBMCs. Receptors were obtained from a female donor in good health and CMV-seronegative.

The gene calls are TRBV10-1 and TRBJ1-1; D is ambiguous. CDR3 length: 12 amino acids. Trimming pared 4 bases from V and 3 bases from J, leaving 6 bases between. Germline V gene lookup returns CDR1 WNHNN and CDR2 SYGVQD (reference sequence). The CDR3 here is CASSVGDTEAFF. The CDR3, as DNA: TGCGCCAGCAGTGTCGGAGACACTGAAGCTTTCTTT.

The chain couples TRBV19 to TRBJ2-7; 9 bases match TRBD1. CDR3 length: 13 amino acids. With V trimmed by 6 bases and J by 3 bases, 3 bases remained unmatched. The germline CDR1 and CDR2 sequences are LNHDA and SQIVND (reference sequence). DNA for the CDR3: TGTGCCAGTAGGAAGACAGGGGGCTACGAGCAGTACTTC. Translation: CASRKTGGYEQYF.

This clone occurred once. DNA for the CDR3: TGTGCCAGCAGCTTGGGGGCGGGGGGGCCTACTTGGAGCACAGATACGCAGTATTTT. Protein sequence: CASSLGAGGPTWSTDTQYF. The chain employs TRBV5-6 and TRBJ2-3, with 9 bases identical to TRBD2. Germline values: CDR1 SGHDT, CDR2 YYEEEE. This CDR3 is built from 19 residues. The ends lost 0 bases at V and 0 bases at J; junction bases unmatched: 11.

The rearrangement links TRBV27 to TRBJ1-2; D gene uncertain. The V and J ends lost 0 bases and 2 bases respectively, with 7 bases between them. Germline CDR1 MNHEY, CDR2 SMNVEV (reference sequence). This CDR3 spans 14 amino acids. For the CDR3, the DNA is TGTGCCAGCAGTTTATCGGAACAGAACTATGGCTACACCTTC. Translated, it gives CASSLSEQNYGYTF.

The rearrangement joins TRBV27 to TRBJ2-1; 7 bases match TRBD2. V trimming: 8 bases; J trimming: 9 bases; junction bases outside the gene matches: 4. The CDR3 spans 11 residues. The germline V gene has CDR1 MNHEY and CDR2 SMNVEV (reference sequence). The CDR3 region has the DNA TGTGCCAGCTCCCCGGGAGGTGAGCAGTTCTTC. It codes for CASSPGGEQFF.

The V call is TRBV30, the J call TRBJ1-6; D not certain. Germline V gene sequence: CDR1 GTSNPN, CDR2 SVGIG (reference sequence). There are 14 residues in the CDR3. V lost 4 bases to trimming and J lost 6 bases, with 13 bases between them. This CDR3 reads CAWMPGLPNSPLHF. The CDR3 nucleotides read TGTGCCTGGATGCCAGGTCTACCTAATTCACCCCTCCACTTT. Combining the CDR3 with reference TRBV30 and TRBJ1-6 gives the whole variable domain SQTIHQWPATLVQPVGSPLSLECTVEGTSNPNLYWYRQAAGRGLQLLFYSVGIGQISSEVPQNLSASRPQDRQFILSSKKLLLSDSGFYLCAWMPGLPNSPLHFGNGTRLTVT.

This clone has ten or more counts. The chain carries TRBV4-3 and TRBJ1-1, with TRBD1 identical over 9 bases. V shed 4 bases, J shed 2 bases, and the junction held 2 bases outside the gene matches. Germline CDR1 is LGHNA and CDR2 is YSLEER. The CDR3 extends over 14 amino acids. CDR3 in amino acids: CASSLGQGNTEAFF. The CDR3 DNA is TGCGCCAGCAGCCTGGGACAGGGTAACACTGAAGCTTTCTTT.

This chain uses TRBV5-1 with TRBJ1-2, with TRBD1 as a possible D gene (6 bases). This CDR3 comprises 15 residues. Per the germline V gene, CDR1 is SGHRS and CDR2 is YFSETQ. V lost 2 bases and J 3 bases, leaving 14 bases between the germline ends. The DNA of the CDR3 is TGCGCCAGCAGCTTCAACAGGGCCGGGGACTATGGCTACACCTTC. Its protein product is CASSFNRAGDYGYTF.

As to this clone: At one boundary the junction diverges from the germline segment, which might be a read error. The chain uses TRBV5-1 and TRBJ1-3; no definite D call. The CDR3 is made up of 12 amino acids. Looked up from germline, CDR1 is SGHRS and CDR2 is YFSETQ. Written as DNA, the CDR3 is TGCGCCAGCAGCTTGGAATCGAGCTTTTTAGAGTTT. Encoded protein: CASSLESSFLEF.

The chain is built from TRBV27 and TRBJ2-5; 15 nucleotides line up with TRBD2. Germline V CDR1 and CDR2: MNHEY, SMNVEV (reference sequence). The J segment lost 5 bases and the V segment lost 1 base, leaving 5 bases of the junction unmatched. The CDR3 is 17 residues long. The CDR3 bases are TGTGCCAGCAGTTTATTAGGGACTAGCGGGGGGTCGGAGACCCAGTACTTC. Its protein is CASSLLGTSGGSETQYF.

CDR3 DNA: TGTGCCAGCAGATTGGACAGGGGGCGAAGACGTCGCACTGAAGCTTTCTTT. Translated: CASRLDRGRRRRTEAFF. This sequence joins TRBV7-2 and TRBJ1-1; 11 bases line up with TRBD1. Germline lookup yields CDR1 SGHTA and CDR2 FQGNSA. CDR3 size: 17 residues. The V segment lost 6 bases and the J segment 4 bases; nucleotides outside the gene matches: 13.

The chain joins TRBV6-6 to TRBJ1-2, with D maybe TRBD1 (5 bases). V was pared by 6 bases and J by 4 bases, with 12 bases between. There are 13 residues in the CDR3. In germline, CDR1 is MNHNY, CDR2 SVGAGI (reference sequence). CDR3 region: CASRKGDLYGYTF. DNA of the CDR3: TGTGCCAGCAGAAAAGGGGATCTCTATGGCTACACCTTC.

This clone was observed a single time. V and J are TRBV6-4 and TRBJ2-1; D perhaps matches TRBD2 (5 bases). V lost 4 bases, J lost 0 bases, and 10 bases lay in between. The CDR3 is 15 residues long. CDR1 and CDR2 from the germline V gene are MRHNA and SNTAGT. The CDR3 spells CASSVGVDSYNEQFF. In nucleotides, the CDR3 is TGTGCCAGCAGTGTCGGGGTGGACTCCTACAATGAGCAGTTCTTC.

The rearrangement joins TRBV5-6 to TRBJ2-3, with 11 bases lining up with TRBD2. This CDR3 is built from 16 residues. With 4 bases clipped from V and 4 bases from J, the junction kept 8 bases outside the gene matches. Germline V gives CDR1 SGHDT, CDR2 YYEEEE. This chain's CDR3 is CASSNSGGAFADTQYF. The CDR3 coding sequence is TGTGCCAGCAGCAATAGCGGGGGGGCCTTTGCAGATACGCAGTATTTT. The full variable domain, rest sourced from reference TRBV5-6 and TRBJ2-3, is DAGVTQSPTHLIKTRGQQVTLRCSPKSGHDTVSWYQQALGQGPQFIFQYYEEEERQRGNFPDRFSGHQFPNYSSELNVNALLLGDSALYLCASSNSGGAFADTQYFGPGTRLTVL.

CDR3 in amino acids: CASSASLLGTDTQYF. In nucleotides, the CDR3 is TGTGCCAGCAGCGCGAGTCTGCTAGGCACAGATACGCAGTATTTT. The chain combines TRBV9 with TRBJ2-3; D is unresolved. CDR3 length: 15 residues. Germline loops: CDR1 SGDLS, CDR2 YYNGEE. Trimming removed 3 bases at V and 1 base at J, with 12 bases between.

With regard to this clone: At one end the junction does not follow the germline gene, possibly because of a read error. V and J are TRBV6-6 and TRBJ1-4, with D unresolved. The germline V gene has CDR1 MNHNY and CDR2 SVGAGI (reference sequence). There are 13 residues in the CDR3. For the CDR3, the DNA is TGTGCCAGCAGAACCCGGGTGAATGAAAAACTGCTTTTT. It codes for CASRTRVNEKLLF.

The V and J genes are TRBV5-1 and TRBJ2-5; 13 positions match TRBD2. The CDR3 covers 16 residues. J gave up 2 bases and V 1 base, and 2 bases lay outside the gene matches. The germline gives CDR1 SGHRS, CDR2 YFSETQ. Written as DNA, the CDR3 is TGCGCCAGCAGCTTGAAACTAGCGGGGGGGCAAGAGACCCAGTACTTC. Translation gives CASSLKLAGGQETQYF.